Each of the 10 T cell receptor beta chains below was sequenced from the same sample in a study of blood T cells in healthy people across ages. The use of a sample-barcoded 5' primer and a J-beta primer mix characterized a second PCR of about 7 to 12 cycles. A single record per CDR3 protein comes from TCRdb applying MiXCR to the 5' RACE reads. The data show over 600,000 distinct CDR3 sequences, less than 60% seen once. Material: blood. Receptors originate from a man at least 80 years old in good health.

There are a few counts of this clonotype. This chain joins TRBV28 and TRBJ2-7; 9 bases map to TRBD1. CDR1 MDHEN and CDR2 SYDVKM come from the germline V gene. With 8 bases clipped from V and 2 bases from J, the junction kept 7 bases outside the gene matches. The CDR3 totals 14 residues. The CDR3 nucleotides read TGTGCCAGCGGGACGGACAGGGGTACCTACGAGCAGTACTTC. Protein: CASGTDRGTYEQYF.

The chain recombines TRBV29-1 with TRBJ2-5; D is unclear. The CDR3 is made up of 12 amino acids. Germline V gene lookup returns CDR1 SQVTM and CDR2 ANQGSEA. V lost 4 bases, J lost 0 bases, and 6 bases lay in between. For the CDR3, the DNA is TGCAGCGTTGCGGTGTACCAAGAGACCCAGTACTTC. This encodes CSVAVYQETQYF.

This clonotype was counted between two and nine times. The rearrangement joins TRBV13 to TRBJ1-6; D is undetermined. CDR3 length: 15 residues. Germline loops: CDR1 PRHDT, CDR2 FYEKMQ (reference sequence). Trimming left V 6 bases short and J 7 bases short, with 16 bases between. The CDR3 region has the DNA TGTGCCAGCAGTCATGCCCGGGGAGGAAATTCACCCCTCCACTTT. It codes for CASSHARGGNSPLHF.

This chain links TRBV7-8 with TRBJ1-6, with D possibly matching TRBD1 (5 bases). The CDR3 contains 15 residues. V dropped 1 base and J dropped 10 bases, with 14 bases sitting between them. Germline V lookup: CDR1 SGHVS, CDR2 FQNEAQ. The CDR3 loop is CASSLVEGYRSPLHF. As DNA, the CDR3 is TGTGCCAGCAGCTTAGTCGAGGGGTATAGGTCACCCCTCCACTTT.

A remark on this clonotype: A much more abundant neighbour one base away suggests this may be a read error. The chain's CDR3 is CASSANGFTDTQYF. In nucleotides, the CDR3 is TGTGCCAGCAGTGCTAACGGGTTCACAGATACGCAGTATTTT. The chain is built from TRBV6-2 or TRBV6-3 and TRBJ2-3; no clear D. In germline, CDR1 is MNHEY, CDR2 SVGEGT. V was cut by 5 bases and J by 2 bases, with 11 bases left in between. This CDR3 is built from 14 residues.

V and J are TRBV20-1 and TRBJ2-1; a possible D gene is TRBD1 (6 bases). The V gene's germline CDR1 is DFQATT and CDR2 SNEGSKA (reference sequence). The V and J ends lost 0 bases and 13 bases respectively, with 19 bases between them. This CDR3 is 14 amino acids long. The CDR3 DNA is TGCAGTGCTAGAGAAGGGGGAATCCAAGAGACCCAGTTCTTC. Residues: CSAREGGIQETQFF.

This chain joins TRBV13 and TRBJ2-7; D uncertain. The CDR3 contains 15 residues. Germline assignment: CDR1 PRHDT and CDR2 FYEKMQ (reference sequence). Trimming stripped 4 bases from V and 9 bases from J, with 22 bases between. CDR3 amino acids: CASSSSGPPFRRQYF. The CDR3, as DNA: TGTGCCAGCAGCTCGAGTGGACCACCGTTTAGGCGGCAGTACTTC. The whole variable domain, remainder taken from reference TRBV13 and TRBJ2-7, is AAGVIQSPRHLIKEKRETATLKCYPIPRHDTVYWYQQGPGQDPQFLISFYEKMQSDKGSIPDRFSAQQFSDYHSELNMSSLELGDSALYFCASSSSGPPFRRQYFGPGTRLTVT.

V and J are TRBV4-1 and TRBJ1-2, with D possibly being TRBD1 (6 bases). The V end was cut by 1 base, the J end by 4 bases, with 10 bases between. This CDR3 spans 14 amino acids. The germline CDR1 and CDR2 sequences are MGHRA and YSYEKL. This CDR3 reads CASSQGEGGYGYTF. Written as DNA, the CDR3 is TGCGCCAGCAGCCAAGGAGAGGGGGGCTATGGCTACACCTTC.

The chain couples TRBV7-6 to TRBJ2-1; 16 bases align to TRBD2. Germline-derived CDR1 and CDR2 are SGHVS and FNYEAQ. This CDR3 comprises 19 residues. Losses at the gene ends were 5 bases for V and 7 bases for J; bases not matched to a gene: 14. CDR3 DNA sequence: TGTGCCAGCAGCCCCCGGAGCCCCGGGACTAGCGGGAGGGGGAATGAGCAGTTCTTC. It is translated as CASSPRSPGTSGRGNEQFF.

With respect to this clonotype: At one end, the junction sequence differs from germline, possibly due to a read error. The chain uses TRBV28 and TRBJ2-7; unclear D gene. There are 14 residues in the CDR3. Germline values: CDR1 MDHEN, CDR2 SYDVKM. The CDR3 sequence is CASGFLGGSYEQYF. CDR3 in DNA: TGTGCCAGCGGTTTCTTAGGTGGATCCTACGAGCAGTACTTC.